Sequencing of this T cell receptor (beta chain) was carried out in a study of CD8 T cells in ankylosing spondylitis. TCR beta libraries were made by quantitative 5'-RACE with molecular barcodes. TCRdb used MiXCR to reprocess the 5' RACE reads, holding one entry per CDR3 protein. Here the sample spans some 800,000 distinct CDR3 sequences, approximately 12% being singletons. Findings and limits, study-wide: In ankylosing spondylitis blood, a motif of roughly eight highly homologous TCR beta variants appeared characteristic. Prior work had noted some motif variants in reactive arthritis blood and synovial fluid. As for the disease-linked clones, they showed a CD8+ phenotype and occurred at relatively low frequencies in peripheral blood.

This clonotype has more than one count but fewer than ten. Its antigen is still unknown. The germline V and J ends were trimmed by 1 base and 8 bases, with 14 bases remaining between them. The CDR3 has 15 residues. Germline CDR1 is LNHNV and CDR2 is YYDKDF (reference sequence). The sample consisted of blood, either unsorted or a sorted T cell fraction (not recorded which). This rearrangement joins TRBV15 to TRBJ1-4; D may be TRBD1 (6 bases). This sequence was found in a male donor with ankylosing spondylitis. The CDR3 reads CATSRAPAGVEKLFF. Written as DNA, the CDR3 is TGTGCCACCAGCAGAGCGCCCGCAGGGGTCGAAAAACTGTTTTTT.